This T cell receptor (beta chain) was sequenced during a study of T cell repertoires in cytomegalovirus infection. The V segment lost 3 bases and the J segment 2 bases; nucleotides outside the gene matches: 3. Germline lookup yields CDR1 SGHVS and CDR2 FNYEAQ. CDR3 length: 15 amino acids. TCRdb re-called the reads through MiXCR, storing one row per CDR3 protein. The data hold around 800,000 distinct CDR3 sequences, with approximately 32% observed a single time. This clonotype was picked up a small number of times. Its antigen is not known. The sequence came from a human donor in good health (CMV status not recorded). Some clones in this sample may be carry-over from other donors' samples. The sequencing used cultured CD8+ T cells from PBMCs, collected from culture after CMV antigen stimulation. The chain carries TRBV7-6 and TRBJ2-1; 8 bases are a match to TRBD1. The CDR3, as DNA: TGTGCCAGCAGCTTTGGGACAGGACCCTACAATGAGCAGTTCTTC. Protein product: CASSFGTGPYNEQFF.